Following are 19 T cell receptor beta chains from one sample sequenced in a study of CD8 T cells in Susac syndrome (dated by TCRdb to about 2019). Library method: the immunoSEQ multiplex PCR assay. RNA was extracted with the RNeasy kit and roughly 0.45 to 1 ug was reverse transcribed using random hexamers. TCRdb passed the public sequencing reads through fastp at Q25 and MiXCR, retaining productive beta sequences. Entries are consolidated by CDR3 protein sequence, retaining the most common genes and DNA. In this sample the table shows about 210,000 distinct CDR3 sequences, about 95% of which occur a single time. 0.15% to 0.2% of the sample lies in the top ten. The sample was CD4+ T cells from PBMCs. The receptors originated from a human donor with Susac syndrome.

This rearrangement joins TRBV9 to TRBJ2-2; 15 bases align to TRBD2. Germline V gene data show CDR1 as SGDLS and CDR2 as YYNGEE. The V gene end was trimmed by 3 bases and the J gene end by 6 bases; junction bases not matched to a gene: 3. The length of the CDR3 is 16 residues. CDR3 region: CASSAGLAGGAGELFF. CDR3 DNA: TGTGCCAGCAGCGCGGGACTAGCGGGGGGTGCCGGGGAGCTGTTTTTT.

The chain combines TRBV14 with TRBJ1-2; D is unclear. This CDR3 contains 13 residues. Germline V gene data show CDR1 as SGHDN and CDR2 as FVKESK. V shed 4 bases and J shed 4 bases, with 10 bases lying between them. CDR3 sequence reads: CASSRSEAYGYTF. For the CDR3, the DNA is TGTGCCAGCAGCCGATCAGAGGCCTATGGCTACACCTTC.

This clonotype has just one count. The CDR3 coding sequence is TGCGCCAGCAGCCAACCCGGAGACGCGGGTGGCTACACCTTC. Protein sequence: CASSQPGDAGGYTF. This chain connects TRBV4-3 to TRBJ1-2; D is unclear. V was shortened by 2 bases and J by 7 bases, with 14 bases between the two germline ends. CDR1 and CDR2 from the germline V gene are LGHNA and YSLEER. There are 14 residues in the CDR3.

The rearrangement joins TRBV12-3 or TRBV12-4 to TRBJ2-7; D not resolved. V was trimmed by 3 bases and J by 3 bases, leaving 15 bases between them. This CDR3 has 15 residues. CDR3 loop: CASSLLVSGVYEQYF. The CDR3 DNA is TGTGCCAGCAGTTTGCTGGTTTCGGGCGTCTACGAGCAGTACTTC.

The chain has TRBV29-1 and TRBJ1-1; D remains ambiguous. CDR3 length: 13 residues. Germline CDR1 is SQVTM and CDR2 is ANQGSEA. V shed 5 bases and J shed 4 bases, with 14 bases lying between them. CDR3 DNA sequence: TGCAGCGTTCAGACAAGGCTTAGCACTGAAGCTTTCTTT. Translated: CSVQTRLSTEAFF.

The chain combines TRBV2 with TRBJ2-1, with D possibly matching TRBD2 (7 bases). V shed 5 bases and J shed 4 bases, with 15 bases lying between them. There are 15 residues in the CDR3. Germline CDR1 SNHLY, CDR2 FYNNEI. The CDR3 region has the DNA TGTGCCAGCAGTCGGGGGGCGGGGGAATACAATGAGCAGTTCTTC. Translation: CASSRGAGEYNEQFF.

J is TRBJ2-3 and V is TRBV5-4; 7 nucleotides line up with TRBD1. This CDR3 comprises 15 residues. The J segment lost 2 bases and the V segment lost 4 bases, leaving 7 bases of the junction unmatched. CDR1 and CDR2 from the germline V gene are SGHNT and YYREEE (reference sequence). CDR3 in amino acids: CASSTWTGYTDTQYF. The CDR3 DNA is TGTGCCAGCAGCACTTGGACAGGCTACACAGATACGCAGTATTTT.

The chain links TRBV5-1 to TRBJ2-6; D remains ambiguous. Germline CDR1 and CDR2: SGHRS and YFSETQ. Trimming removed 0 bases at V and 1 base at J, with 5 bases between. This CDR3 is 15 amino acids long. The CDR3 sequence is CASSLEVSGANVLTF. CDR3 nucleotide sequence: TGCGCCAGCAGCTTGGAGGTATCTGGGGCCAACGTCCTGACTTTC. Drawing the rest from reference TRBV5-1 and TRBJ2-6, the complete variable domain is KAGVTQTPRYLIKTRGQQVTLSCSPISGHRSVSWYQQTPGQGLQFLFEYFSETQRNKGNFPGRFSGRQFSNSRSEMNVSTLELGDSALYLCASSLEVSGANVLTFGAGSRLTVL.

The chain is built from TRBV25-1 and TRBJ2-7; D unclear. The CDR3 consists of 11 residues. V was shortened by 4 bases and J by 5 bases, with 6 bases between the two germline ends. The germline V gene has CDR1 MGHDK and CDR2 SYGVNS. The CDR3: CASSGPNEQYF. The CDR3 bases are TGTGCCAGCAGTGGACCCAACGAGCAGTACTTC.

The rearrangement uses TRBV3-1 and TRBJ1-1; D not certain. Germline V gene data show CDR1 as LGHDT and CDR2 as YNNKEL (reference sequence). The CDR3 runs to 13 residues. V lost 4 bases to trimming and J lost 7 bases, with 13 bases between them. Written as DNA, the CDR3 is TGTGCCAGCAGCCCCCCGGGCCGAGTTGAAGCTTTCTTT. Translation gives CASSPPGRVEAFF.

The chain employs TRBV4-3 and TRBJ1-1, with a possible D match to TRBD1 (6 bases). Trimming cost V 0 bases and J 0 bases, with 11 bases left between them. Germline values: CDR1 LGHNA, CDR2 YSLEER. This CDR3 has 16 amino acids. For the CDR3, the DNA is TGCGCCAGCAGCCAAGATCGGACAGTTATGAACACTGAAGCTTTCTTT. It yields the protein CASSQDRTVMNTEAFF.

The genes are TRBV30 and TRBJ1-1, with unresolved D. CDR3 length: 11 amino acids. Trimming pared 7 bases from V and 5 bases from J, leaving 11 bases between. Per the germline V gene, CDR1 is GTSNPN and CDR2 is SVGIG (reference sequence). The CDR3 sequence is CAFQKGTEAFF. CDR3 bases: TGTGCCTTCCAAAAGGGAACTGAAGCTTTCTTT.

J is TRBJ2-2 and V is TRBV9; 11 bases line up with TRBD1. Losses at the gene ends were 4 bases for V and 7 bases for J; bases not matched to a gene: 6. The CDR3 spans 15 residues. Germline CDR1 and CDR2: SGDLS and YYNGEE. The CDR3 region is CASSFGQGAVGELFF. The CDR3, as DNA: TGTGCCAGCAGCTTTGGACAGGGGGCGGTCGGGGAGCTGTTTTTT.

The chain combines TRBV11-1 with TRBJ1-1, with a weak D call TRBD1 (6 bases). Trimming shortened V by 3 bases and J by 4 bases, and 9 bases separated the two germline ends. This CDR3 spans 13 amino acids. From germline, CDR1 is SGHAT and CDR2 FQDESV (reference sequence). In DNA form, the CDR3 reads TGTGCCAGCAGCTTGCAGGGGCCCACTGAAGCTTTCTTT. Translation gives CASSLQGPTEAFF.

V and J are TRBV27 and TRBJ2-7; D call uncertain. CDR3 size: 14 residues. Germline CDR1 and CDR2: MNHEY and SMNVEV (reference sequence). The V gene lost 5 bases and the J gene lost 3 bases, with 14 bases spanning the gap. DNA for the CDR3: TGTGCCAGCAGTGAAGACGGACGGGTCTACGAGCAGTACTTC. The encoded protein is CASSEDGRVYEQYF.

This clonotype is a singleton in its sample. The chain is built from TRBV30 and TRBJ1-1, with 8 nucleotides matching TRBD1. Trimming removed 5 bases from V and 6 bases from J; junction bases left unmatched: 14. CDR1 is GTSNPN, CDR2 SVGIG, per germline (reference sequence). The CDR3 is made up of 15 amino acids. CDR3 region: CAWGPGQVGVPEAFF. The CDR3 DNA reads TGTGCCTGGGGACCGGGACAGGTGGGTGTCCCTGAAGCTTTCTTT.

The chain employs TRBV19 and TRBJ1-5; weak D call: TRBD1 (5 bases). The CDR3 totals 15 residues. The V end lost 5 bases, the J end lost 5 bases, and 16 bases lay between the germline ends. Germline V lookup: CDR1 LNHDA, CDR2 SQIVND (reference sequence). The DNA of the CDR3 is TGTGCCAGTAGTCCGGGACTCCTATTTCATCAGCCCCAGCATTTT. It codes for CASSPGLLFHQPQHF.

The chain employs TRBV6-5 and TRBJ1-6, with TRBD1 matching 7 bases. The CDR3 contains 15 residues. V was pared by 2 bases and J by 8 bases, with 6 bases of the junction left unmatched. Germline loops: CDR1 MNHEY, CDR2 SVGAGI. CDR3 sequence (DNA): TGTGCCAGCAGTTACGGAACAGGGGAGGATTCACCCCTCCACTTT. It codes for CASSYGTGEDSPLHF.

The genes are TRBV3-1 and TRBJ2-1; tentative D call: TRBD1 (6 bases). Trimming took 1 base from V and 0 from J, leaving 13 bases between them. This CDR3 has 17 residues. CDR1 is LGHDT, CDR2 YNNKEL, per germline (reference sequence). CDR3 DNA sequence: TGTGCCAGCAGCCAAGGAGGTGCAGGGGTCTCCTACAATGAGCAGTTCTTC. It encodes CASSQGGAGVSYNEQFF.